In its sample, the clone carrying this TCR beta chain was seen a few times. The CDR3 is 14 amino acids. The entry originates in a study of blood T cells in healthy people across ages. Alongside a J-beta primer mix, a sample-barcoded 5' primer served in a second PCR lasting roughly 7 to 11 cycles. TCRdb re-derived calls from the 5' RACE reads in MiXCR, one entry per CDR3 protein. Of more than 600,000 distinct CDR3 sequences detected, approximately 25% appear once; the ten largest clones hold 9.4%. The same data also contributed to another study, on T cells of mothers and their children.

This TCR derives from a boy younger than 18 in good health. The chain uses TRBV12-3 or TRBV12-4 and TRBJ2-5, with D tentatively TRBD2 (6 bases). The closer fit of TRBJ2-7 to the DNA end suggests the J call may be wrong. Sequencing used blood. CDR3 bases: TGTGCCAGCAGTCTGTCAGGGACTGGCTCCGAGCAGTACTTC. This codes for CASSLSGTGSEQYF.